Listed below are T cell receptor beta chains from one sample, sequenced in a study of T-cell reconstitution after alpha-beta-depleted transplantation in children. TCRdb reprocessed the PCR reads via MiXCR and lists one record per CDR3 protein. The repertoire consists of about 980,000 distinct CDR3 sequences, with about 26% occurring once and the leading ten covering more than 25%. The sample here was PBMCs, mostly from graft donor cells, taken 360 days after TCRalphabeta/CD19-depleted stem cell transplant. Source of these receptors: a boy less than two years old who had a stem cell transplant for SCID, so the T cells may come from the graft donor. CDR3s leave out the opening cysteine and the closing phenylalanine or tryptophan. The D gene is left open where the match is weak.

j_call | v_call | d_call | cdr3_aa
TRBJ2-7 | TRBV15 | . | ATSERGEQY
TRBJ2-1 | TRBV6-5 | . | ASSYYRGPVPNEQF
TRBJ2-3 | TRBV7-6 | . | ASSFFISSSTDTQY
TRBJ1-1 | TRBV18 | . | ASSFSTGKGTEAF
TRBJ2-7 | TRBV29-1 | TRBD1 | STLDRDHEQY
TRBJ2-5 | TRBV28 | . | ASVPSRRETQY
TRBJ2-3 | TRBV11-2 | TRBD2 | ASSPLRGTRTDTQY
TRBJ2-7 | TRBV6-5 | . | ASSYSRARTAAYEQY
TRBJ2-7 | TRBV7-9 | . | ASSHTDRLPGEQY
TRBJ2-3 | TRBV5-5 | . | ASSLAGALGPDTQY